Given below is one T cell receptor (beta chain) in context. Its recognized antigen is unknown. There are no base qualities to consult, and no much larger clone falls within one base. There are 14 amino acids in the CDR3, from cysteine to phenylalanine inclusive. Kept here is only the CDR3 DNA, which spans 42 bases and is read in frame from base 1. The germline V gene gives CDR1 as KGHDR and CDR2 as SFDVKD. V is pared back by 3 bases and J by 4 bases, with 8 bases lying between the germline termini. These data originate in a study of T cells in Graves' hyperthyroidism and ophthalmopathy (dated by TCRdb to between 2019 and 2020). Notes on the research overall: A discovery cohort of approximately 97 patients, roughly 40 with Graves' ophthalmopathy and about 58 with stable Graves' hyperthyroidism, was used to find distinguishing TCR V-J signatures. Prospective prediction of ophthalmopathy was tested in an independent validation cohort of approximately 18 hyperthyroidism patients and some 17 patients who later progressed to ophthalmopathy. The 85 to 100 discovery patients were randomly split 7:3 into training and test sets. In several Graves' hyperthyroidism patients, the study also compared T-cell repertoires from thyroid tissue with T-cell repertoires from blood. Once sampling was done, hyperthyroidism patients were given methimazole at a starting dose of 30 mg daily, whereas ophthalmopathy patients were given high-dose intravenous methylprednisolone. The paper reports TCR Vbeta CDR3 sequencing of roughly 140 peripheral blood samples: over 40 ophthalmopathy, fewer than 85 hyperthyroidism and around 17 progressor patients. The research as a whole found: Most expanded thyroid clonotypes (frequency above 0.001) were also found in blood, which suggests that blood repertoires may mirror thyroid immune responses. During validation, the model predicted progression to ophthalmopathy a median of about 6.3 months ahead of onset, with more than 55% sensitivity and more than 72% specificity. A 13 V-J signature model separated ophthalmopathy from stable hyperthyroidism, with roughly 88% sensitivity and just under 84% specificity in cross-validation and 80%/75% in testing. Sample size was not statistically predetermined, and blinding of investigators to group allocation was not performed.

Amplification of TCR beta CDR3 regions was carried out from RNA transcripts. The TCR CDR3 was subjected to a first round of RT-PCR using the HTBI primer set and the Qiagen OneStep RT-PCR kit. A second multiplex PCR round built the libraries, followed by size selection and purification. Sequencing of the libraries was done on an Illumina HiSeq2000 using paired-end 100 bp reads. Per the source publication's procedure: SOAPnuke was used to process the raw data, with reads discarded if the reads contained adapters or uncalled bases, had a mean Phred below 15, or lacked an exact constant-primer or identifier match. COPE v1.2.5 was used to merge the high-quality paired reads, and each unique nucleotide sequence was defined as a clonotype. MiTCR v1.1 was used to align clonotypes to the IMGT TRBV, TRBD and TRBJ reference segments. Analysis was restricted to V-J combinations with a frequency above 0.0001, which covered 98% to 99.2% of repertoires. A TCS score was defined as the ratio of F50 (clonal expansion) to E x V (chaos), with BLOSUM62-based TCRdist applied between CDR3 peptides within each V-J. Welch's t-statistics and random forest reduced just over 500 V-J features to roughly 13, which were used in a naive Bayes classifier (R e1071). The public reads were run again by TCRdb, first through fastp at Q25 and then through MiXCR, and only productive beta chains were kept. Records with the same CDR3 protein are collapsed into one entry carrying the most frequent genes and DNA. TCRdb's processing, not the authors' own work, is the source of the V and J calls. Counted in this sample were approximately 590,000 distinct CDR3 sequences; about half of them appeared once. The biggest ten clones account for just over 8% of the sample.

A patient counted as having stable Graves' hyperthyroidism if no progression to ophthalmopathy occurred over 18 months of follow-up. Hyperthyroidism patients were newly diagnosed, had a disease duration of under 2 months, and were aged 18 to 65 years. Any patient with an uncontrolled infection, another autoimmune disease, pregnancy or lactation was excluded. Diagnoses were established on the basis of clinical symptoms, serum thyroxine and TRAb, thyroid ultrasound, and orbital computed tomography. Trizol reagent was used to extract total RNA, and RNA quality was then checked on an Agilent 2100 Bioanalyzer.

Sequencing input: peripheral blood or thyroid tissue (not recorded which). This receptor was taken from a woman aged 18-29 years with Graves' hyperthyroidism. Donor details come from another sample of the same person, matched by shared clones. The receptor chain draws on TRBV24-1 and TRBJ2-2, with TRBD2 perhaps the D gene, on 5 matching bases. The base sequence is TGTGCCACCAGTGATGCGGGCCTCACCGGGGAGCTGTTTTTT. It specifies CATSDAGLTGELFF.